This passage covers 19 T cell receptor beta chains from one sample sequenced in a study of tumor-infiltrating lymphocytes in primary liver carcinoma. Using a constant-region primer together with ProtoScript II reverse transcriptase, TCR beta cDNA was made from roughly 540 ng of total RNA. Library construction for TCR beta comprised three nested multiplex PCR rounds performed with slightly modified ARM-PCR. A C-beta reverse primer was combined with TRBV1-TRBV30 forward primers in the first two PCR rounds, and each round had approximately 9 cycles. TCRdb itself ran the multiplex PCR reads through MiXCR, one entry per CDR3 protein. The sample consists of some 32,000 distinct CDR3 sequences, over 65% of them appearing once. Bulk tissue was left unsorted, and RNA and DNA were co-extracted from 20-30 mg of it. The sample was liver tumor tissue from sampling region 5. This sample's subset: tumor region T5, tumor centre. Receptor source: a man aged 40-49 years with primary liver carcinoma and hepatitis B virus infection.

Points on this clonotype: An end of the junction differs from the germline gene, which may be a read error. The chain carries TRBV5-1 and TRBJ2-3; D is possibly TRBD2 (5 bases). The length of the CDR3 is 16 residues. The V gene's germline CDR1 is SGHRS and CDR2 YFSETQ. The CDR3 sequence: CTSSLGAEDWGDTQYF. Here the CDR3 DNA reads TGCACCAGCAGCTTGGGAGCGGAGGATTGGGGAGATACACAGTATTTT.

Note on this clonotype: A junction boundary mismatches the germline segment, possibly from a read error. V and J are TRBV4-3 and TRBJ2-1; 10 bases align to TRBD2. This CDR3 has 16 residues. Germline CDR1 reads LGHNA; CDR2 reads YSLEER. In nucleotides, the CDR3 is TGCGCCAGCAGCCAAGGGAGTGCTAGCGGGAGAATTGAGCATTTCTTC. It is translated as CASSQGSASGRIEHFF.

About this clonotype: This clone may be a read error of a much larger clone one base away. The V and J genes are TRBV7-3 and TRBJ1-1; D gene uncertain. Germline V lookup: CDR1 SGHTA, CDR2 FQGTGA. With 4 bases removed from V and 4 bases from J, the gap between germline ends came to 10 bases. This CDR3 comprises 13 residues. The CDR3 sequence is CASSWTTITEAFF. In nucleotides, the CDR3 is TGTGCCAGCAGCTGGACTACCATCACTGAAGCTTTCTTT.

As concerns this clonotype: It is likely a read error, because the conserved phenylalanine at the end of the CDR3 is missing. No DNA is shown, since the ends of the CDR3 on it are uncertain; the CDR3 is the one TCRdb lists. The chain is built from TRBV6-5 and TRBJ1-1. The CDR3 has 14 amino acids, counting both end residues. CDR1 and CDR2 from the germline V gene are MNHEY and SVGAGI. CDR3 sequence: CAIRTGLPNTEASS.

Comments on this clonotype: It is likely a read error, because the conserved phenylalanine at the end of the CDR3 is missing. The limits of the CDR3 on the DNA are not certain, so only TCRdb's listed CDR3 is given. This chain joins TRBV4-3 and TRBJ2-2. Including both end residues, the CDR3 is 16 amino acids long. Germline V gene data show CDR1 as LGHNA and CDR2 as YSLEER. The CDR3 sequence is CASSQNQKEAPRSCFL.

The rearrangement links TRBV4-1 to TRBJ1-6; 9 bases map to TRBD1. There are 16 residues in the CDR3. Germline V gives CDR1 MGHRA, CDR2 YSYEKL. The CDR3 loop is CVNSHDLQGADSPLHF. In nucleotides, the CDR3 is TGCGTCAACAGCCACGACCTACAGGGGGCGGATTCACCCCTCCACTTT.

A note on this clonotype: The final CDR3 position lacks the conserved phenylalanine or tryptophan, pointing to a likely read error. The V call is TRBV10-3, the J call TRBJ2-1; a possible D gene is TRBD1 (6 bases). The germline CDR1 and CDR2 sequences are ENHRY and SYGVKD. The CDR3 has 12 residues. Here the CDR3 DNA reads TGCGCCATCAGTGAGTCGGGACAAGAGCAGTTCCTC. This encodes CAISESGQEQFL.

On this clonotype itself: Without the conserved terminal phenylalanine or tryptophan, this CDR3 likely stems from a read error. No DNA is shown, since the ends of the CDR3 on it are uncertain; the CDR3 is the one TCRdb lists. This chain joins TRBV5-4 and TRBJ1-2; whether TRBD1, the table's D call, matches the DNA was not checked. Germline V gene sequence: CDR1 SGHNT, CDR2 YYREEE (reference sequence). The CDR3 is 14 amino acids in total, end residues counted. The CDR3 sequence: CASSGSTGVYGYIS.

This clonotype was observed a few times. The junction departs from germline at one end; a sequencing error may be responsible. The genes are TRBV25-1 and TRBJ1-2; D gene uncertain. Looked up from germline, CDR1 is MGHDK and CDR2 is SYGVNS. The CDR3 spans 14 residues. The CDR3, as DNA: TGTGCCAGCAGTGGTGGTGCGGGCTATTATGGCTGCACCTTC. It translates to CASSGGAGYYGCTF.

On this clonotype itself: A read error may produce the germline difference seen at one junction end. The chain links TRBV10-3 to TRBJ2-7, with D uncertain. The CDR3 runs to 15 residues. Germline CDR1 and CDR2: ENHRY and SYGVKD. DNA for the CDR3: TGTGCCATCAGTGAGTCAGGGTCCGCGTACTACGAACAGTACTTC. Translated, it gives CAISESGSAYYEQYF.

Comment on this clonotype: Given the absence of the conserved phenylalanine or tryptophan at the CDR3 end, a read error is likely. The V call is TRBV19, the J call TRBJ2-3; D is unclear. The CDR3 spans 15 residues. V lost 3 bases to trimming and J lost 1 base, with 11 bases between them. The germline V gene encodes CDR1 LNHDA and CDR2 SQIVND (reference sequence). The CDR3 here is CASSIKDGRTDTQYL. CDR3 sequence (DNA): TGTGCCAGTAGTATTAAGGACGGACGCACAGATACGCAGTATCTT.

To note about this clonotype: The junction shows a germline mismatch at one end, possibly a read error. Here the CDR3 DNA reads TGCGCCAGCAGCCTTGGACAGGGAGTCTACAAGCAGTACTTC. Translating it yields CASSLGQGVYKQYF. The chain combines TRBV4-1 with TRBJ2-7, with 8 bases identical to TRBD1. The CDR3 extends over 14 amino acids. CDR1 is MGHRA, CDR2 YSYEKL, per germline.

The J gene is TRBJ2-7, the V gene TRBV6-2 or TRBV6-3; D unresolved. This CDR3 is built from 11 residues. Germline V gives CDR1 MNHEY, CDR2 SVGEGT. Trimming stripped 1 base from V and 7 bases from J, with 5 bases between. The CDR3 loop is CASSYFCEQYF. In DNA, the CDR3 is TGTGCCAGCAGTTACTTCTGTGAGCAGTACTTC.

In its sample, this clonotype was seen once. V usage is TRBV10-3 and J usage is TRBJ1-1; 8 bases fit TRBD1. Germline loops: CDR1 ENHRY, CDR2 SYGVKD. V shed 7 bases, J shed 10 bases, and the junction held 14 bases outside the gene matches. The CDR3 totals 14 residues. The CDR3 here is CAIMSGQGLSGAFF. The CDR3 bases are TGTGCCATCATGAGCGGACAGGGCTTGTCTGGAGCTTTCTTT.

Regarding this clonotype: One junction end disagrees with the germline gene, perhaps due to a read error. The gene calls are TRBV29-1 and TRBJ2-5; tentative D call: TRBD1 (6 bases). Looked up from germline, CDR1 is SQVTM and CDR2 is ANQGSEA. This CDR3 has 14 residues. CDR3 loop: CSYWVNRVIETQYF. The CDR3 DNA follows: TGCAGCTATTGGGTGAACAGGGTCATAGAGACACAGTACTTC.

Only a few counts were recorded for this clonotype. At one end the junction does not follow the germline gene, possibly because of a read error. The rearrangement links TRBV5-1 to TRBJ2-2, with D maybe TRBD2 (5 bases). Germline V gene sequence: CDR1 SGHRS, CDR2 YFSETQ. CDR3 size: 16 residues. The CDR3 DNA sequence: TGCGCCGGCAGCTTGGCGGCTAGCCCAAACACCGGGGAGCTGTTTTTT. Translation gives CAGSLAASPNTGELFF.

This chain uses TRBV10-3 with TRBJ2-3; possible D gene TRBD1, 5 bases. Matching the DNA end better, TRBJ1-5 makes the J call doubtful. Germline assignment: CDR1 ENHRY and CDR2 SYGVKD. The CDR3 has 16 residues. CDR3: CAIRPTRGASTDTQHF. For the CDR3, the DNA is TGTGCCATCAGGCCCACTAGAGGGGCTAGCACAGATACGCAGCATTTT.

A single count supports this clonotype. A much bigger clone sits one base away, suggesting this may be a read error. V is TRBV2 and J is TRBJ2-4; 7 bases fit TRBD1. The CDR3 spans 13 residues. Germline V gene sequence: CDR1 SNHLY, CDR2 FYNNEI. The V segment lost 8 bases and the J segment 8 bases; nucleotides outside the gene matches: 9. The CDR3 loop reads CASCDDRVDIQYF. CDR3 DNA: TGTGCCAGCTGCGACGACAGGGTCGACATTCAGTACTTC.

With respect to this clonotype: Because the CDR3 is missing its conserved closing phenylalanine or tryptophan, this is likely a read error. The genes are TRBV28 and TRBJ2-7; 8 bases are a match to TRBD1. This CDR3 comprises 13 residues. The V gene's germline CDR1 is MDHEN and CDR2 SYDVKM. CDR3 residues: CSSSPGTGVEQYL. In nucleotides, the CDR3 is TGTTCCAGCAGTCCCGGGACAGGCGTCGAGCAGTACCTC.